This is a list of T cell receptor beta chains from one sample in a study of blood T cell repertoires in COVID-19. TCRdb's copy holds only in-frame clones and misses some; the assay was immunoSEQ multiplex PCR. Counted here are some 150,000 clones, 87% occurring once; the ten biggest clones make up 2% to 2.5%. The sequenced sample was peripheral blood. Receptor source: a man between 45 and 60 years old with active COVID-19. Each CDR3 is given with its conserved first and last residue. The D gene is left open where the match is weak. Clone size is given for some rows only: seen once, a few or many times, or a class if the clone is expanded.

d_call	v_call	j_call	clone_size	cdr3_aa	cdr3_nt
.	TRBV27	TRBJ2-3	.	CASSTRAGNTDTQYF	TGTGCCAGCAGTACGCGGGCGGGGAACACAGATACGCAGTATTTT
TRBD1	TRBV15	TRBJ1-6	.	CATGTGKNSPLHF	TGTGCCACCGGGACAGGGAAGAATTCACCCCTCCACTTT
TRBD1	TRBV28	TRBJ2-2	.	CASSSPGQFTGELFF	TGTGCCAGCAGTTCGCCGGGACAGTTCACCGGGGAGCTGTTTTTT
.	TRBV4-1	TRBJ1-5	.	CASSQVWTQNQPQHF	TGCGCCAGCAGCCAAGTATGGACACAAAATCAGCCCCAGCATTTT
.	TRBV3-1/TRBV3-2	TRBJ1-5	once	CASSPGYSNQPQHF	TGTGCCAGCAGCCCGGGTTATAGCAATCAGCCCCAGCATTTT
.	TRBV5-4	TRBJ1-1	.	CASRLDSRSTEAFF	TGTGCCAGCAGATTGGACTCCCGTTCCACTGAAGCTTTCTTT
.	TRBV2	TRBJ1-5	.	CASMIGGGNQPQHF	TGTGCCAGCATGATCGGGGGGGGCAATCAGCCCCAGCATTTT
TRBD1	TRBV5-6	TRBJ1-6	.	CASSPSGDRVGIYNSPLHF	TGTGCCAGCAGCCCCAGTGGAGACAGGGTGGGAATCTATAATTCACCCCTCCACTTT
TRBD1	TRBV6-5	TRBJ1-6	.	CASNPTGGYNSPLHF	TGTGCCAGCAACCCGACAGGGGGTTATAATTCACCCCTCCACTTT
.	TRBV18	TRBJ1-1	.	CASSPVQGGNTEAFF	TGTGCCAGCTCACCAGTACAGGGTGGGAACACTGAAGCTTTCTTT
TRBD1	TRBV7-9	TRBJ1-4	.	CASSFGQGREKLFF	TGTGCCAGCAGCTTCGGACAGGGTAGGGAAAAACTGTTTTTT
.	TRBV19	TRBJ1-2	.	CASSMLQAAYGYTF	TGTGCCAGTAGTATGCTGCAGGCAGCCTATGGCTACACCTTC
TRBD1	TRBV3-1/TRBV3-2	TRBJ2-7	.	CASSQRDRGNEQYF	TGTGCCAGCAGCCAAAGGGACAGGGGGAACGAGCAGTACTTC
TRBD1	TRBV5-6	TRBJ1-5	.	CASGVQGRQGQPQHF	TGTGCCAGCGGTGTACAGGGACGACAGGGTCAGCCCCAGCATTTT
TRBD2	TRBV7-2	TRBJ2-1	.	CASSLVRGGLRNEQFF	TGTGCCAGCAGCTTAGTACGGGGGGGCCTGAGGAATGAGCAGTTCTTC
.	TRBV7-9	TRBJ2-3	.	CASSLSRTITDTQYF	TGTGCCAGCAGCTTATCGAGGACTATCACAGATACGCAGTATTTT
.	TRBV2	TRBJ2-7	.	CASSDHGTLPTKQYF	TGTGCCAGCAGCGACCACGGGACACTCCCTACCAAGCAGTACTTC
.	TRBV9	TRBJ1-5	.	CASSVEGSGQPQHF	TGTGCCAGCAGCGTAGAAGGGTCGGGACAGCCCCAGCATTTT
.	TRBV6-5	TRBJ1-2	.	CASSYSQTVYGYTF	TGTGCCAGCAGTTACTCCCAGACAGTATATGGCTACACCTTC
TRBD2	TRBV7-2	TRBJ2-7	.	CASSLQAGAGSYEQYF	TGTGCCAGCAGCTTACAAGCGGGGGCGGGGTCCTACGAGCAGTACTTC
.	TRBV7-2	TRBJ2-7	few	CASSGLAGGLDEQYF	TGTGCCAGCAGCGGATTAGCCGGGGGGCTTGACGAGCAGTACTTC
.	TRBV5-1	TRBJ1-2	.	CASSPTLGADGYTF	TGCGCCAGCAGCCCAACTTTGGGGGCTGATGGCTACACCTTC
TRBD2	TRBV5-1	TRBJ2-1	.	CASSLASGERYEQFF	TGCGCCAGCAGCTTGGCTAGCGGGGAGAGATATGAGCAGTTCTTC
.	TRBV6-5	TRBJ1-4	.	CASREGGFNEKLFF	TGTGCCAGCCGAGAGGGAGGGTTTAATGAAAAACTGTTTTTT
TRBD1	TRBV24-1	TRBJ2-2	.	CATSDSGQGVTGELFF	TGTGCCACCAGTGATTCGGGACAGGGTGTCACCGGGGAGCTGTTTTTT
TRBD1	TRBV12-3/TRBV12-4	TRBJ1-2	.	CASSQTGEYGYTF	TGTGCCAGCAGCCAGACAGGGGAGTATGGCTACACCTTC